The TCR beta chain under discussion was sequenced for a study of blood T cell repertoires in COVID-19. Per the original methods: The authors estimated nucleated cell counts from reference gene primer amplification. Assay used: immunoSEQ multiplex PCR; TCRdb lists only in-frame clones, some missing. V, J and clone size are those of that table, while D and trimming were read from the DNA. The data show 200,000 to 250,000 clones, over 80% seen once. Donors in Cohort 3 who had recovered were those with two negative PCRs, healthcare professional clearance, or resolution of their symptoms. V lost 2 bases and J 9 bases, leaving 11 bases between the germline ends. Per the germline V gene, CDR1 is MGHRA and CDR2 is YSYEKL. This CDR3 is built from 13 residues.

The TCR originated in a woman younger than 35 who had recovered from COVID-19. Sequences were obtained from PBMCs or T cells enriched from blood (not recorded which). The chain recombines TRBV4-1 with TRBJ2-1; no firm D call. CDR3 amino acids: CASSQTLFSEQFF. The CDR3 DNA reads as TGCGCCAGCAGCCAAACCCTTTTTAGTGAGCAGTTCTTC.